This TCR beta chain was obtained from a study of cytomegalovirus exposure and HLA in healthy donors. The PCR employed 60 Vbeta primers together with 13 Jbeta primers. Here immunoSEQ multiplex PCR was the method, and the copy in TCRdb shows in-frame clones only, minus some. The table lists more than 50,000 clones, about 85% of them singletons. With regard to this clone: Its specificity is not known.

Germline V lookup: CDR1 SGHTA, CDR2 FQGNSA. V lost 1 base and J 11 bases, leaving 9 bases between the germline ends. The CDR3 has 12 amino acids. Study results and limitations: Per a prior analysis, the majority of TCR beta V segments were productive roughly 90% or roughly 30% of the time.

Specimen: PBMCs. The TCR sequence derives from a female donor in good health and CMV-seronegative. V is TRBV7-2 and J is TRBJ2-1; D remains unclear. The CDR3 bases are TGTGCCAGCAGCTTAGATGGTCAGAAGCAGTTCTTC. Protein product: CASSLDGQKQFF. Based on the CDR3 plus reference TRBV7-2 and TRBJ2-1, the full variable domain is GAGVSQSPSNKVTEKGKDVELRCDPISGHTALYWYRQSLGQGLEFLIYFQGNSAPDKSGLPSDRFSAERTGGSVSTLTIQRTQQEDSAVYLCASSLDGQKQFFGPGTRLTVL.